This TCR beta chain was sequenced during a study of cytomegalovirus exposure and HLA in healthy donors. Germline V lookup: CDR1 MDHEN, CDR2 SYDVKM. CDR3 length: 19 residues. J gave up 3 bases and V 3 bases, and 16 bases lay outside the gene matches. This clone showed up just a few times. The PCR ran on 60 Vbeta and 13 Jbeta primers. Data came from immunoSEQ multiplex PCR; TCRdb stores just in-frame clones and leaves some out. The sample has more than 150,000 clones; 75% to 85% are singletons. The TCR comes from a boy younger than 18 in good health and CMV-seronegative. Sequenced sample: PBMCs. The chain employs TRBV28 and TRBJ1-5; 8 bases line up with TRBD1. The CDR3 here is CASSLILLKAGGFNQPQHF. The CDR3 DNA reads TGTGCCAGCAGTTTGATTCTACTAAAGGCAGGGGGCTTCAATCAGCCCCAGCATTTT.